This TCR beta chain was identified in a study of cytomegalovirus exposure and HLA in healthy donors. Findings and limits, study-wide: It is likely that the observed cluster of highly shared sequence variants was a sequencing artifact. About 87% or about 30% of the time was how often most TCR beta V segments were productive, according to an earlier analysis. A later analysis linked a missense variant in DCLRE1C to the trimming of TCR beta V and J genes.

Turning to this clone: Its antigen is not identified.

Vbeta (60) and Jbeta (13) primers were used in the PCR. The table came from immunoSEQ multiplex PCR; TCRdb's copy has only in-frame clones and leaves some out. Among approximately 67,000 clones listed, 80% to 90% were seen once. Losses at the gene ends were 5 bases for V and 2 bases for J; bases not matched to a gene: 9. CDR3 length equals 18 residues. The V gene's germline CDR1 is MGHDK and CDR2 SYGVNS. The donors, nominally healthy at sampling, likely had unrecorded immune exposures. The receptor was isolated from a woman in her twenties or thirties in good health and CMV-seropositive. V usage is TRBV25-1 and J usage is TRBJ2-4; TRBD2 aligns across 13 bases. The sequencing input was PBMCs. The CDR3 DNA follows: TGTGCCAGCAGTCCCCGACTAGCGGGAGGAGTATCCAAAAACATTCAGTACTTC. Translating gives CASSPRLAGGVSKNIQYF.